This is a list of T cell receptor beta chains from one sample in a study of blood T cell repertoires in COVID-19. Some clones are missing from TCRdb's copy, which holds only in-frame ones; the method was immunoSEQ multiplex PCR. The repertoire holds 75,000 or so clones, with around nine tenths as singletons. The source material was peripheral blood. The receptors shown here come from a woman aged 80 or over with active or convalescent COVID-19. Both conserved end residues are part of each CDR3. Fields, in order: J gene, V gene, clone size, D gene, CDR3 DNA, CDR3 protein. A D gene is named only where the DNA matches it firmly. Some rows mark clone size as missing; the rest say once, few, many or name a class of expanded clone.

>TRBJ1-1|TRBV6-1|-|-
TGTGCCAGCAGTGAAGTGAGGAACACTGAAGCTTTCTTT
CASSEVRNTEAFF
>TRBJ2-7|TRBV7-2|-|-
TGTGCCAGCAGCTTAGCCTTGCGCGGTTCCTACGAGCAGTACTTC
CASSLALRGSYEQYF
>TRBJ1-4|TRBV19|few|-
TGTGCCAGTAGTACCAGATGGGGGCGAAATGAAAAACTGTTTTTT
CASSTRWGRNEKLFF
>TRBJ2-3|TRBV9|once|-
TGTGCCTCGGGTTTGGAGGGGGCCACAGATACGCAGTATTTT
CASGLEGATDTQYF
>TRBJ2-5|TRBV7-2|once|TRBD2
TGTGCCAGCAGCCCCCGGGGGGGTCGAGAGACCCAGTACTTC
CASSPRGGRETQYF
>TRBJ2-1|TRBV5-1|-|TRBD2
TGCGCCAGCAGCCCAGCGGGGGGGCCGGGTGAGCAGTTCTTC
CASSPAGGPGEQFF
>TRBJ2-2|TRBV6-6|-|-
TGTGCCAGCAGTTACTTAACGAACACCGGGGAGCTGTTTTTT
CASSYLTNTGELFF
>TRBJ1-1|TRBV4-1|once|-
TGCGCCAGCAGCCAAGCCTCCTTGGCGGTGAACACTGAAGCTTTCTTT
CASSQASLAVNTEAFF
>TRBJ1-3|TRBV6-5|-|-
TGTGCCAGCAGTCCCTCGGCAGGTCGAACCGCCATATATTTT
CASSPSAGRTAIYF
>TRBJ1-5|TRBV11-2|-|-
TGTGCCAGCAGCTTAGGGGCGGGGGTCTCTCAGCCCCAGCATTTT
CASSLGAGVSQPQHF
>TRBJ2-3|TRBV12-3/TRBV12-4|once|-
TGTGCCAGCAGTTCATCGCGGTATACGCAGTATTTT
CASSSSRYTQYF
>TRBJ2-5|TRBV5-1|-|TRBD1
TGCGCCAGCAGTTCCGGGGTAGGGGGCCGAGAGACCCAGTACTTC
CASSSGVGGRETQYF
>TRBJ2-7|TRBV7-9|-|-
TGTGCCAGCAGCCACCTGGGAGGGGGTGGGCAGTACTTC
CASSHLGGGGQYF
>TRBJ1-1|TRBV7-2|-|TRBD1
TGTGCCAGCAGCAGGCAGGGGGCTGGGATGAACACTGAAGCTTTCTTT
CASSRQGAGMNTEAFF
>TRBJ2-5|TRBV7-9|-|-
TGTGCCAGCAGCTTTCGGGAGAGGGAGACCCAGTACTTC
CASSFRERETQYF
>TRBJ2-1|TRBV27|-|TRBD2
TGTGCCAGCAGTATGACACGGACTAGTGGCAATGAGCAGTTCTTC
CASSMTRTSGNEQFF
>TRBJ1-2|TRBV9|-|-
TGTGCCAGCAGCTTAGACAGCTATGGCTACACCTTC
CASSLDSYGYTF
>TRBJ2-3|TRBV7-8|-|-
TGTGCCAGCAGCCCCTACGGGAATACGCAGTATTTT
CASSPYGNTQYF
>TRBJ2-5|TRBV4-1|-|TRBD2
TGCGCCAGCAGCCAAGCGAAGGCTAGCGGGGGGGCAGCCCAAGAGACCCAGTACTTC
CASSQAKASGGAAQETQYF
>TRBJ2-3|TRBV5-1|-|TRBD2
TGCGCCAGCAGCTTGGGACTAGCGGACACAGATACGCAGTATTTT
CASSLGLADTDTQYF
>TRBJ1-4|TRBV6-6|-|TRBD1
TGTGCCAGCCGACAGGGTCCGGGAACTAATGAAAAACTGTTTTTT
CASRQGPGTNEKLFF
>TRBJ2-1|TRBV30|-|TRBD1
TGTGCCTGGGAGAGCACCTCTGACAGGGAAAGGAAGCAGTTCTTC
CAWESTSDRERKQFF
>TRBJ2-1|TRBV7-2|-|TRBD2
TGTGCCAGCAGCCAGGGACTAGCGGGGGGAAATATATACAATGAGCAGTTCTTC
CASSQGLAGGNIYNEQFF
>TRBJ1-1|TRBV19|-|-
TGTGCCAGTAGTGGGGCAGGTGGGTCTTTCTTT
CASSGAGGSFF
>TRBJ1-6|TRBV4-3|-|-
TGCGCCAGCAGCCAAGAGTGGGGGGGCAGTCTGAGACCCCTCCACTTT
CASSQEWGGSLRPLHF
>TRBJ1-1|TRBV9|-|TRBD1
TGTGCCAGCAGCTCACAGGGGATGAACACTGAAGCTTTCTTT
CASSSQGMNTEAFF
>TRBJ2-3|TRBV19|once|-
TGTGCCAGTAGCCACCGGATAAGCAGGGGTTGGACAGATACGCAGTATTTT
CASSHRISRGWTDTQYF
>TRBJ1-2|TRBV27|-|-
TGTGCCAGCAGTTCGAAATCCCACGGTCCCAACTATGGCTACACCTTC
CASSSKSHGPNYGYTF
>TRBJ2-1|TRBV2|-|-
TGTGCCAGCAGTGAAGCGGCGGGATGGATTGAGCAGTTCTTC
CASSEAAGWIEQFF
>TRBJ2-1|TRBV4-3|-|-
TGCGCCAGCAGCCAAGCGACTTACAATGAGCAGTTCTTC
CASSQATYNEQFF
>TRBJ2-7|TRBV5-1|-|TRBD1
TGCGCCAGCAGCCCAGAACCTAACAGGGGGCGGCTTGACGAGCAGTACTTC
CASSPEPNRGRLDEQYF
>TRBJ1-2|TRBV30|-|-
TGTGCCTGGAGTGTACGGGCGGGGGTTAGTGGCTACACCTTC
CAWSVRAGVSGYTF
>TRBJ1-5|TRBV19|many|TRBD1
TGTGCCAGTAGTATAGCCTGGGACAGGTTCTTTCCCCAGCATTTT
CASSIAWDRFFPQHF
>TRBJ1-2|TRBV10-3|once|-
TGTGCCATCAGATCGGACATTAACTATGGCTACACCTTC
CAIRSDINYGYTF
>TRBJ2-2|TRBV29-1|-|-
TGCAGCGCCGCTTCGGACATGGCGAACACCGGGGAGCTGTTTTTT
CSAASDMANTGELFF
>TRBJ2-3|TRBV9|once|TRBD2
TGTGCCAGCAGCGCGCCGGGACTAGCGGTTGGATCGGGAGATACGCAGTATTTT
CASSAPGLAVGSGDTQYF
>TRBJ2-7|TRBV5-5|-|-
TGTGCCAGCAGCATCCAACCCGGGAGTACCTACGAGCAGTACTTC
CASSIQPGSTYEQYF
>TRBJ1-2|TRBV28|-|TRBD1
TGTGCCAGCAGGGGCCTCGGACAGGGGGTTTATGGCTACACCTTC
CASRGLGQGVYGYTF
>TRBJ2-2|TRBV24-1|-|TRBD2
TGTGCCACCAGTACGGGAGGAGCGAACACCGGGGAGCTGTTTTTT
CATSTGGANTGELFF
>TRBJ1-1|TRBV7-8|-|-
TGTGCCAGCAGCTGGACATCAAGGGGGAACACTGAAGCTTTCTTT
CASSWTSRGNTEAFF
>TRBJ1-6|TRBV28|-|TRBD1
TGTGCCAGCAGGGGCCGGGACAGGGGATATAATTCACCCCTCCACTTT
CASRGRDRGYNSPLHF
>TRBJ1-6|TRBV2|-|TRBD1
TGTGCCAGCAGAGAACAGGGGGCCCCCCTCCACTTT
CASREQGAPLHF
>TRBJ2-3|TRBV6-5|once|-
TGTGCCAGCAGCCAGAGGGATACGCAGTATTTT
CASSQRDTQYF
>TRBJ2-5|TRBV5-1|-|TRBD1
TGCGCCAGCAGGGGGCCGGGACAGGGTATACAAGAGACCCAGTACTTC
CASRGPGQGIQETQYF
>TRBJ2-1|TRBV7-9|-|-
TGTGCCAGCAGCTTCCCCGGGACTCAGCACCTCTTC
CASSFPGTQHLF
>TRBJ1-4|TRBV28|-|-
TGTGCCAGCAGTTCCATAACGGACAGTAATGAAAAACTGTTTTTT
CASSSITDSNEKLFF
>TRBJ2-2|TRBV28|-|-
TGTGCCAGCAGTCCGCTAGAGACAGGTCACACCGGGGAGCTGTTTTTT
CASSPLETGHTGELFF
>TRBJ2-7|TRBV18|-|TRBD2
TGTGCCAGCTCACCAGGTAGCGGGGGAATTTACGAGCAGTACTTC
CASSPGSGGIYEQYF
>TRBJ2-6|TRBV5-1|-|-
TGCGCCAGCAGCTCACAGGGAGCTGGGGCCAACGTCCTGACTTTC
CASSSQGAGANVLTF
>TRBJ2-7|TRBV7-9|-|TRBD2
TGTGCCAGCAGCTTAGCACACGATAGCGCTAGCGGGTTCTACGAGCAGTACTTC
CASSLAHDSASGFYEQYF
>TRBJ1-1|TRBV6-5|-|-
TGTGCCAGCAGTTACTCAGCAAGGGGGAACACTGAAGCTTTCTTT
CASSYSARGNTEAFF
>TRBJ2-7|TRBV3-1/TRBV3-2|-|-
TGTGCCAGCAGCCTAACGGGACAACAGTACTTC
CASSLTGQQYF
>TRBJ2-7|TRBV7-2|once|TRBD1
TGTGCCAGCAGCTCCGCAGGGGGCTACGAGCAGTACTTC
CASSSAGGYEQYF
>TRBJ1-2|TRBV7-8|once|TRBD1
TGTGCCAGCAGCCCGACAGGGGGCCGCTTCTATGGCTACACCTTC
CASSPTGGRFYGYTF
>TRBJ2-5|TRBV5-1|-|-
TGCGCCAGCAGCCCGGGAGCCCAAGAGACCCAGTACTTC
CASSPGAQETQYF
>TRBJ1-1|TRBV7-2|-|-
TGTGCCAGCAGCTTGCGAGCAGGGAACACTGAAGCTTTCTTT
CASSLRAGNTEAFF
>TRBJ1-5|TRBV28|-|TRBD1
TGTGCCAGCGGGCCTCCGACAGGGTATCAGCCCCAGCATTTT
CASGPPTGYQPQHF